Listed below are T cell receptor beta chains from one sample, sequenced in a study of blood T cells in healthy people across ages. TCRdb used MiXCR to reprocess the 5' RACE reads, holding one entry per CDR3 protein. The table lists around 650,000 distinct CDR3 sequences, around 43% of them singletons, with approximately 29% in the top ten. The sample consisted of blood. These receptors were taken from an older man in good health. The CDR3 runs from the conserved cysteine through the conserved F or W. Each record gives: V gene, J gene, clone size, D gene, CDR3 DNA, CDR3 protein. The D gene is left open where the match is weak. Rows give clone size only sometimes, using once, few, many, or a class for an expanded clone.

>TRBV11-3|TRBJ2-3|NA|TRBD1
TGTGCCAGCAGCCACGGGACAGGGGGCCCAGATACGCAGTATTTT
CASSHGTGGPDTQYF
>TRBV9|TRBJ2-5|many|NA
TGTGCCAGCAGCTTCGCGGGGCAAGAGACCCAGTACTTC
CASSFAGQETQYF
>TRBV27|TRBJ2-1|NA|NA
TGTGCCAGCAGTTCACCGGGACTCCCGAGCTCCTACAATGAGCAGTTCTTC
CASSSPGLPSSYNEQFF
>TRBV20-1|TRBJ1-2|NA|NA
TGCAGTGCTAGAGAACAGACCTATGGCTACACCTTC
CSAREQTYGYTF
>TRBV4-3|TRBJ2-5|NA|TRBD2
TGCGCCAGCAGCCAAGATCTGGGGACTAGCGGGAGTGGGGGGATTCAAGAGACCCAGTACTTC
CASSQDLGTSGSGGIQETQYF
>TRBV30|TRBJ2-7|many|NA
TGTGCCTGGAGTGTAAGGGGATTTACCTACGAGCAGTACTTC
CAWSVRGFTYEQYF
>TRBV11-3|TRBJ2-3|NA|NA
TGTGCCAGCAGCTCAATGGGAGGTCGCACAGATACGCAGTATTTT
CASSSMGGRTDTQYF
>TRBV12-5|TRBJ2-6|NA|TRBD2
TGTGCTGGTGGTTTGCCACCCGAGCAGGGACTAGCGGCCTCTGGGGCCAACGTCCTGACTTTC
CAGGLPPEQGLAASGANVLTF
>TRBV30|TRBJ2-5|once|NA
TGTGCCTGGAATTCGGGGATGGAAGAGACCCAGTACTTC
CAWNSGMEETQYF
>TRBV29-1|TRBJ2-3|many|NA
TGCAGCGTTGTCGAGGGGGGCACAGATACGCAGTATTTT
CSVVEGGTDTQYF
>TRBV28|TRBJ1-6|NA|NA
TGTGCCAGCAAAGGCAGAGGTTCCTATAATTCACCCCTCCACTTT
CASKGRGSYNSPLHF
>TRBV20-1|TRBJ2-4|few|NA
TGCAGTGCTACCTTCGGAGGACTCTTGATTCAGTACTTC
CSATFGGLLIQYF
>TRBV6-1|TRBJ2-5|NA|NA
TGTGCCAGCAGTCCGAATAGGGGCCAAGAGGCCCAGTACTTC
CASSPNRGQEAQYF
>TRBV15|TRBJ2-3|NA|TRBD2
TGTGCCACCAGCAGAGGACTAGCGGGGTCGGGAGATACGCAGTATTTT
CATSRGLAGSGDTQYF
>TRBV25-1|TRBJ1-1|NA|NA
TGTGCCAGCAGTGAATATGGGGCGAACACTGAAGCTTTCTTT
CASSEYGANTEAFF
>TRBV7-8|TRBJ1-5|NA|TRBD1
TGTGCCAGCAGCCTGGACAGGGGGCGTCCCTTTAGCAATCAGCCCCAGCATTTT
CASSLDRGRPFSNQPQHF
>TRBV7-2|TRBJ1-3|NA|NA
TGTGCCAGCAGCTTAGGGGTACAGGGCCCTGGAAACACCATATATTTT
CASSLGVQGPGNTIYF
>TRBV28|TRBJ1-2|few|TRBD1
TGTGCCAGCAGTTCAGGGGGCTATGGCTACACCTTC
CASSSGGYGYTF
>TRBV29-1|TRBJ2-3|few|NA
TGCAGCTACCGGGGCACAGATACGCAGTATTTT
CSYRGTDTQYF
>TRBV2|TRBJ1-6|few|TRBD1
TGTGCCAGCAGAAGGAACAGGGGGCCAAATAATTCACCCCTCCACTTT
CASRRNRGPNNSPLHF
>TRBV20-1|TRBJ1-6|many|NA
TGCAGTGCTAGAGGGGGACGGAGGGGGGATTCACCCCTCCACTTT
CSARGGRRGDSPLHF
>TRBV4-2|TRBJ1-4|once|NA
TGTGCCAGCAGCCTTGCTTCGACAGATCGTTATGAAAAACTGTTTTTT
CASSLASTDRYEKLFF
>TRBV20-1|TRBJ2-1|NA|TRBD2
TGCAGTGCTAGAGACGAGGGTTCGCGGGAGGGCGCCTACAATGAGCAGTTCTTC
CSARDEGSREGAYNEQFF
>TRBV27|TRBJ2-3|few|TRBD1
TGTGCCAGCAGTTCCGACAGGGCGACAGATACGCAGTATTTT
CASSSDRATDTQYF
>TRBV6-2/TRBV6-3|TRBJ2-7|NA|NA
TGTGCCAGCACCCCTAACCCAGAGTCCTACAATGAGCAGTACTTC
CASTPNPESYNEQYF
>TRBV20-1|TRBJ1-2|few|NA
TGCAGTGCTAGAGATCTTAGGGGATCAGGTTCCTATGGCTACACCTTC
CSARDLRGSGSYGYTF
>TRBV25-1|TRBJ1-2|few|NA
TGTGCCAGCAGTGAATCGCTTGGACAGTCTAACTATGGCTACACCTTC
CASSESLGQSNYGYTF
>TRBV10-3|TRBJ2-5|few|NA
TGTGCCATCCGGACGGGCGGCAGAAACCAAGAGACCCAGTACTTC
CAIRTGGRNQETQYF
>TRBV7-9|TRBJ2-7|NA|NA
TGTGCCAGCGATCCGGCACTCAATGAGCAGTACTTC
CASDPALNEQYF
>TRBV12-3/TRBV12-4|TRBJ2-3|many|NA
TGTGCCAGCAGTTTAGCAATAGATACGCAGTATTTT
CASSLAIDTQYF
>TRBV5-1|TRBJ2-1|NA|NA
TGCGCCAGCAGCTTGGTTACTAGCTCCGGCAATGAGCAGTTCTTC
CASSLVTSSGNEQFF
>TRBV12-3/TRBV12-4|TRBJ1-5|few|NA
TGTGCCAGCAGTTTACGGACGGCCGGTCAGCCCCAGCATTTT
CASSLRTAGQPQHF
>TRBV5-6|TRBJ2-7|many|NA
TGTGCCAGCAGCTTCGGCGTAAGGGCCTCCTACGAGCAGTACTTC
CASSFGVRASYEQYF
>TRBV6-2/TRBV6-3|TRBJ2-1|few|TRBD2
TGTGCCAGCAGTTACTCTAGCGGGAGCCTCTCCTACAATGAGCAGTTCTTC
CASSYSSGSLSYNEQFF
>TRBV5-1|TRBJ2-3|few|TRBD1
TGCGCCAGCAGCCCGGGCGGACAGGACAATACGCAGTATTTT
CASSPGGQDNTQYF
>TRBV28|TRBJ1-2|few|NA
TGTGCCAGCAGTTCGACAATTAACTATGGCTACACCTTC
CASSSTINYGYTF
>TRBV28|TRBJ2-1|NA|TRBD2
TGTGCCAGCAGTGTGGCTTCAGGAGCGGGAGCGCTCAAAGAGCAGTTCTTC
CASSVASGAGALKEQFF
>TRBV4-2|TRBJ2-1|NA|NA
TGTGCCAGCAGCCAAGGATATGCTAGGTCTTACAATGAGCAGTTCTTC
CASSQGYARSYNEQFF
>TRBV14|TRBJ2-5|many|TRBD2
TGTGCCAGCAGCCTCGGGAGGAAGGTAACGGAGACCCAGTACTTC
CASSLGRKVTETQYF
>TRBV20-1|TRBJ2-2|NA|NA
TGCAGTGCTCCCCAGGGGGAGCTGTTTTTT
CSAPQGELFF
>TRBV14|TRBJ2-3|few|TRBD2
TGTGCCAGCAGCCAAATGGAACTAGCGGGGGCAACTTACACAGATACGCAGTATTTT
CASSQMELAGATYTDTQYF
>TRBV7-9|TRBJ2-7|NA|TRBD1
TGTGCCAGCAGCGATTGGGACAGGGAGACGAACGAGCAGTACTTC
CASSDWDRETNEQYF
>TRBV7-9|TRBJ2-7|many|TRBD1
TGTGCCAGCAGCACGACAGGGGGCGTCGAGCAGTACTTC
CASSTTGGVEQYF
>TRBV20-1|TRBJ2-1|NA|NA
TGCAGTGCTATTCTTGCCTACAATGAGCAGTTCTTC
CSAILAYNEQFF
>TRBV7-2|TRBJ2-2|few|NA
TGTGCCAGCAGCTGGGACCACAACACCGGGGAGCTGTTTTTT
CASSWDHNTGELFF